The rows below give T cell receptor beta chains drawn from one sample of a study of blood T cell repertoires in COVID-19. The table came from immunoSEQ multiplex PCR; TCRdb's copy has only in-frame clones and leaves some out. The repertoire has more than 250,000 clones, around 87% of them found once; the top ten carry 5.3%. The source material was PBMCs or T cells enriched from blood (not recorded which). The receptors here all came from a woman aged 25 to 39 who had recovered from COVID-19. The CDR3 runs from the conserved cysteine through the conserved F or W.

j_call,v_call,cdr3_aa
TRBJ2-1,TRBV10-2,CASSEVTGGGQFF
TRBJ1-5,TRBV27,CASSSLGLRGNQPQHF
TRBJ1-1,TRBV30,CAWSVMRAQAPPKAFF
TRBJ1-2,TRBV27,CASGRGARGYTF
TRBJ1-3,TRBV11-2,CASSFYHFSGNTIYF
TRBJ1-6,TRBV28,CATPSTARGPGALHF
TRBJ1-1,TRBV5-1,CASSWRGQGRLNTEAFF
TRBJ2-3,TRBV5-4,CASSLELAADTQYF
TRBJ2-5,TRBV13,CASTLSAASGKETQYF
TRBJ1-3,TRBV2,CASSRLGGNTIYF
TRBJ1-5,TRBV30,CAWSTGGVNQPQHF
TRBJ2-7,TRBV6-5,CASARQGANEQYF
TRBJ1-4,TRBV15,CATSREGGPQEKLFF
TRBJ1-3,TRBV9,CASSLAGGVGNTIYF
TRBJ1-5,TRBV5-1,CASSPGQVGNQPQHF
TRBJ2-7,TRBV3-1/TRBV3-2,CASSQEGAGGLIIHEQYF
TRBJ1-5,TRBV4-1,CASSLQGSNQPQHF
TRBJ1-1,TRBV2,CASQEEGPTLDTEAFF
TRBJ1-2,TRBV11-2,CASVSNRGSYTF
TRBJ1-5,TRBV25-1,CASSERGRTPNQPQHF
TRBJ2-1,TRBV14,CASSLASGAHNEQFF
TRBJ1-2,TRBV2,CASSPSSTGMGGYTF
TRBJ1-5,TRBV18,CASSTGGNQPQHF
TRBJ1-3,TRBV3-1/TRBV3-2,CASSHLQGSSGNTIYF
TRBJ1-6,TRBV13,CASSLGRPGDSPLHF
TRBJ1-1,TRBV3-1/TRBV3-2,CASSRQGYTEAFF
TRBJ2-2,TRBV4-2,CASSQRTSGDTGELFF
TRBJ2-1,TRBV18,CASSPQTHSNEQFF